One and the same sample provided the 24 T cell receptor beta chains below, sequenced in a study of blood T cells in healthy people across ages. The authors ran a second PCR of about 6 to 11 cycles using a sample-barcoded 5' primer and a J-beta primer mix. TCRdb re-analysed the 5' RACE reads in MiXCR, keeping a single row per CDR3 protein. The table lists some 1,800,000 distinct CDR3 sequences, about two fifths of them singletons. The specimen sequenced was blood. Receptor source: a human donor in good health.

The chain combines TRBV7-2 with TRBJ2-4; TRBD1 agrees at 9 bases. The CDR3 is 17 residues long. Germline V gene lookup returns CDR1 SGHTA and CDR2 FQGNSA. J lost 6 bases, V lost 2 bases, and 11 bases had no gene match. The CDR3 nucleotides read TGTGCCAGCAGCTTAACCACAGGGGGCGGACGCGGAAACATTCAGTACTTC. Translating it yields CASSLTTGGGRGNIQYF.

On this clonotype itself: One end of the junction does not line up with germline, which may come from a read error. The chain joins TRBV12-3 or TRBV12-4 to TRBJ1-2; a weak D match, TRBD1 (6 bases). The CDR3 is made up of 13 amino acids. In DNA form, the CDR3 reads TGTGCCAGCAGTTTGGGGGGGCCCTATGGCTGCACCTTC. The encoded protein is CASSLGGPYGCTF.

This clonotype was counted a single time. This chain uses TRBV5-6 with TRBJ2-4; 11 positions agree with TRBD1. The DNA end is a closer match to TRBJ2-7, so the J assignment may be wrong. Germline V gene lookup returns CDR1 SGHDT and CDR2 YYEEEE. The CDR3 is made up of 15 amino acids. The chain's CDR3 is CASSETGQGEYEQYF. The CDR3 region has the DNA TGTGCCAGCAGCGAAACGGGACAGGGGGAGTACGAGCAGTACTTC.

Only a few counts were recorded for this clonotype. J is TRBJ2-6 and V is TRBV4-3; D possibly corresponds to TRBD2 (7 bases). This CDR3 has 20 residues. Trimming cost V 0 bases and J 5 bases, with 23 bases left between them. In germline, CDR1 is LGHNA, CDR2 YSLEER. As DNA, the CDR3 is TGCGCCAGCAGCCAAGAGATAGTAAGGGGGGGGCATCTCTGGGCCAACGTCCTGACTTTC. It codes for CASSQEIVRGGHLWANVLTF.

This clonotype was detected only a few times. V is TRBV20-1 and J is TRBJ2-1, with a possible D match to TRBD1 (6 bases). The CDR3 runs 14 residues. Germline V lookup: CDR1 DFQATT, CDR2 SNEGSKA (reference sequence). The ends were cut back, 0 bases at V and 8 bases at J, with 14 bases in the middle. CDR3 in amino acids: CSARDRRGYDEQFF. Here the CDR3 DNA reads TGCAGTGCTAGAGATCGTAGGGGGTATGATGAGCAGTTCTTC.

The chain couples TRBV9 to TRBJ2-1; the D is unclear. Germline V lookup: CDR1 SGDLS, CDR2 YYNGEE. This CDR3 is 15 amino acids long. Trimming removed 0 bases at V and 13 bases at J, with 20 bases between. The CDR3 sequence: CASSVESAEQETQFF. In nucleotides, the CDR3 is TGTGCCAGCAGCGTAGAGAGCGCGGAGCAAGAGACCCAGTTCTTC.

The rearrangement joins TRBV11-2 to TRBJ1-5, with 7 positions matching TRBD1. CDR1 is SGHAT and CDR2 is FQNNGV in the germline V gene. With V trimmed by 0 bases and J by 2 bases, 4 bases remained unmatched. The CDR3 contains 16 residues. Here the CDR3 reads CASSLEYQGGNQPQHF. CDR3 bases: TGTGCCAGCAGCTTAGAGTATCAGGGGGGCAATCAGCCCCAGCATTTT.

V and J are TRBV10-3 and TRBJ1-1; no reliable D call. V lost 8 bases and J 0 bases, leaving 13 bases between the germline ends. Per the germline V gene, CDR1 is ENHRY and CDR2 is SYGVKD. The CDR3 consists of 14 residues. The CDR3 coding sequence is TGTGCCATCGGTGGAGGCAGCCTGAACACTGAAGCTTTCTTT. This encodes CAIGGGSLNTEAFF.

The chain couples TRBV20-1 to TRBJ1-2; the match to TRBD1 covers 8 bases. Germline lookup yields CDR1 DFQATT and CDR2 SNEGSKA (reference sequence). This CDR3 region has 14 residues. Trimming cost V 2 bases and J 8 bases; bases outside gene matches: 10. DNA for the CDR3: TGCAGTGCTAGATTCCTAGACAGGGGTGGAGGCTACACCTTC. This codes for CSARFLDRGGGYTF.

The V and J genes are TRBV18 and TRBJ2-5, with a possible D match to TRBD2 (5 bases). Deletions cut 2 bases from V and 1 base from J, with 8 bases between. Per germline, CDR1 KGHSH and CDR2 LQKENI. The CDR3 covers 14 residues. CDR3 amino acids: CASSPSGFQETQYF. DNA of the CDR3: TGTGCCAGCTCACCATCGGGATTCCAAGAGACCCAGTACTTC. Drawing the rest from reference TRBV18 and TRBJ2-5, the complete variable domain is NAGVMQNPRHLVRRRGQEARLRCSPMKGHSHVYWYRQLPEEGLKFMVYLQKENIIDESGMPKERFSAEFPKEGPSILRIQQVVRGDSAAYFCASSPSGFQETQYFGPGTRLLVL.

The CDR3 spells CASSPSWLSTDTQYF. The DNA for the CDR3 is TGTGCCAGCAGCCCCTCCTGGTTGTCAACAGATACGCAGTATTTT. The chain couples TRBV4-2 to TRBJ2-3; no firm D call. Trimming stripped 4 bases from V and 3 bases from J, with 14 bases between. Germline V gene sequence: CDR1 LGHNA, CDR2 YNFKEQ. The CDR3 is 15 residues long.

V and J are TRBV4-3 and TRBJ1-2; D perhaps matches TRBD1 (5 bases). The CDR3 spans 15 residues. Trimming took 3 bases from V and 2 from J, leaving 13 bases between them. Germline-derived CDR1 and CDR2 are LGHNA and YSLEER. The CDR3 nucleotides read TGCGCCAGCAGCCAGACAGTAGAGTTCAACTATGGCTACACCTTC. Residues: CASSQTVEFNYGYTF.

This chain connects TRBV4-3 to TRBJ2-4, with D hard to call. The end of the DNA aligns better with TRBJ2-7, so the J call may be wrong. The CDR3 is 13 amino acids. Germline V gene sequence: CDR1 LGHNA, CDR2 YSLEER. CDR3 sequence (DNA): TGCGCCAGCAGCCAAGTGTATCCTTACGAGCAGTACTTC. Its translation is CASSQVYPYEQYF.

This clonotype was picked up a small number of times. The genes are TRBV12-3 or TRBV12-4 and TRBJ1-1, with D tentatively TRBD1 (5 bases). Trimming removed 6 bases at V and 3 bases at J, with 14 bases between. This CDR3 has 14 residues. CDR3 DNA: TGTGCCAGCAGGACAGAGGTGGGCGACACTGAAGCTTTCTTT. Its protein product is CASRTEVGDTEAFF.

The chain is built from TRBV12-3 or TRBV12-4 and TRBJ2-7, with 9 bases matching TRBD1. This CDR3 region has 16 residues. The ends lost 6 bases at V and 3 bases at J; junction bases unmatched: 12. CDR3 sequence: CASRATPGQGYYEQYF. The DNA for the CDR3 is TGTGCCAGCAGAGCAACCCCGGGACAGGGATACTACGAGCAGTACTTC.

V gene TRBV7-2 combines with J gene TRBJ1-1; 7 nucleotides line up with TRBD1. Germline CDR1 SGHTA, CDR2 FQGNSA. V lost 5 bases to trimming and J lost 9 bases; unmatched junction nucleotides: 9. The CDR3 is made up of 13 amino acids. CDR3 sequence (DNA): TGTGCCAGCAGCGCGGGACAGAGCCTTAAAGCTTTCTTT. This sequence encodes CASSAGQSLKAFF. Combining the CDR3 with reference TRBV7-2 and TRBJ1-1 gives the whole variable domain GAGVSQSPSNKVTEKGKDVELRCDPISGHTALYWYRQSLGQGLEFLIYFQGNSAPDKSGLPSDRFSAERTGGSVSTLTIQRTQQEDSAVYLCASSAGQSLKAFFGQGTRLTVV.

This clonotype was picked up a small number of times. This chain uses TRBV12-3 or TRBV12-4 with TRBJ1-6; possibly TRBD1 for D (5 bases). V was clipped by 5 bases and J by 8 bases, with 16 bases between them. The CDR3 spans 15 residues. The CDR3 sequence: CASSPGALGDSPLHF. DNA for the CDR3: TGTGCCAGCAGTCCCGGGGCCCTAGGGGATTCACCCCTCCACTTT.

This clonotype was seen ten or more times. The CDR3 sequence is CASSSSWDTAYEQYF. DNA of the CDR3: TGTGCCAGCAGTTCATCGTGGGACACAGCCTACGAGCAGTACTTC. The genes are TRBV27 and TRBJ2-7, with a weak D call TRBD1 (6 bases). The V gene lost 4 bases and the J gene lost 2 bases, with 15 bases spanning the gap. Germline-derived CDR1 and CDR2 are MNHEY and SMNVEV (reference sequence). This CDR3 spans 15 amino acids.

The chain links TRBV5-1 to TRBJ2-3; D may correspond to TRBD1 or TRBD2 (5 bases each). The CDR3 sequence is 15 residues long. Trimming shortened V by 3 bases and J by 0 bases, and 11 bases separated the two germline ends. Per the germline V gene, CDR1 is SGHRS and CDR2 is YFSETQ. The CDR3, as DNA: TGCGCCAGCAGCTCGGGACCTACTAGCACAGATACGCAGTATTTT. As protein: CASSSGPTSTDTQYF.

The rearrangement links TRBV4-3 to TRBJ2-7; D ambiguous. Germline CDR1 reads LGHNA; CDR2 reads YSLEER. CDR3 length equals 15 residues. V was pared by 2 bases and J by 0 bases, with 11 bases between. The CDR3 loop is CASSQSPQSSYEQYF. CDR3 nucleotide sequence: TGCGCCAGCAGCCAATCCCCCCAGAGCTCCTACGAGCAGTACTTC.

This chain connects TRBV5-1 to TRBJ1-1; no reliable D call. The ends were cut back, 1 base at V and 5 bases at J, with 12 bases in the middle. CDR1 SGHRS and CDR2 YFSETQ come from the germline V gene. This CDR3 has 14 amino acids. DNA of the CDR3: TGCGCCAGCAGCTTGACACCTAGAATGACTGAAGCTTTCTTT. It encodes CASSLTPRMTEAFF.

This clonotype has more than one count but fewer than ten. The rearrangement uses TRBV6-1 and TRBJ2-7; D call uncertain. The V end lost 2 bases, the J end lost 2 bases, and 10 bases lay between the germline ends. Germline CDR1 reads MNHNS; CDR2 reads SASEGT. The CDR3 has 14 amino acids. DNA for the CDR3: TGTGCCAGCAGTGAACAGTTGAGAACCTACGAGCAGTACTTC. The encoded protein is CASSEQLRTYEQYF.

The rearrangement joins TRBV2 to TRBJ1-2; TRBD1 matches at 9 bases. Germline values: CDR1 SNHLY, CDR2 FYNNEI. With 6 bases clipped from V and 2 bases from J, the junction kept 7 bases outside the gene matches. The CDR3 is 15 residues long. CDR3 in amino acids: CASRLTGQGNYGYTF. CDR3 nucleotides: TGTGCCAGCAGACTAACGGGACAGGGAAACTATGGCTACACCTTC. Filled out from reference TRBV2 and TRBJ1-2, the complete variable domain reads EPEVTQTPSHQVTQMGQEVILRCVPISNHLYFYWYRQILGQKVEFLVSFYNNEISEKSEIFDDQFSVERPDGSNFTLKIRSTKLEDSAMYFCASRLTGQGNYGYTFGSGTRLTVV.

This clonotype was found a few times. The rearrangement uses TRBV7-9 and TRBJ2-5; either TRBD1 or TRBD2 may fit D (5 bases each). Germline CDR1 and CDR2: SEHNR and FQNEAQ (reference sequence). The CDR3 loop spans 14 amino acids. Trimming shortened V by 5 bases and J by 5 bases, and 15 bases separated the two germline ends. In DNA, the CDR3 is TGTGCCAGCAGCGAAGTTGGGGGATTGGAGACCCAGTACTTC. Its protein product is CASSEVGGLETQYF.